This TCR beta chain was observed in a study of a mutant IDH1 vaccine in newly diagnosed glioma. Background on the study: It was radiotherapy, temozolomide, or both that patients received previously, with most receiving both.

Turning to this clone: Its antigen is as yet unknown.

Repertoires were generated with immunoSEQ multiplex PCR, while TCRdb's copy carries only in-frame clones and drops some. Of about 100,000 clones detected, just under 80% appear once; the ten largest clones hold roughly 7%. Noted time point: baseline, week 1 (first vaccination visit). The treatment here: pre-vaccination baseline after standard-of-care therapy. There were new WHO grade 3 or 4 astrocytomas in the donors, and these were IDH1-mutant and ATRX-lost. V lost 6 bases, J lost 6 bases, and 8 bases lay in between. CDR3 size: 11 residues. In germline, CDR1 is MDHEN, CDR2 SYDVKM. Whole-study results and caveats: Changes to the top peripheral T cell clonotypes appeared unrelated to pseudoprogression.

The receptor comes from a man aged 35 to 55 with glioma. This sample comprised PBMCs, obtained from a glioma patient treated with radiotherapy, temozolomide or both. This chain uses TRBV28 with TRBJ1-2; unclear D gene. Here the CDR3 reads CASRIQDGYTF. CDR3 in DNA: TGTGCCAGCAGAATCCAGGATGGCTACACCTTC.